The source of this T cell receptor (beta chain) is a study of CD8+ T cells in alopecia areata. On the study more broadly: Treated individuals took tofacitinib by mouth, 5 to 10 mg twice daily. Study outcomes and limitations: TCR sharing was clearer in mice than between patients, perhaps partly owing to patient HLA diversity.

Peripheral blood samples and lesional scalp punch biopsies were obtained from alopecia areata patients. Following extraction, RNA underwent reverse transcription to cDNA, which served as the sequencing template. Clones were sequenced by immunoSEQ multiplex PCR, and TCRdb holds only the in-frame ones, with some missing. The sample consists of about 250,000 clones, approximately 61% of them appearing once. This CDR3 has 14 amino acids. CDR1 is SGHAT, CDR2 FQNNGV, per germline. The V gene lost 0 bases and the J gene lost 6 bases, with 9 bases spanning the gap. This clone was recorded at least ten times. The antigen is undetermined.

Sequenced here: CD4+ T cells sorted from blood, sampled at week 0. V is TRBV11-2 and J is TRBJ2-1; D unclear. This clonotype was obtained from a human donor with alopecia areata. The CDR3 nucleotides are TGTGCCAGCAGCTTAGATCACGGAACCAATGAGCAGTTCTTC. Protein product: CASSLDHGTNEQFF.